The entry below gives a single T cell receptor beta chain sequence along with its context. The data were obtained in a study of blood T cell repertoires in COVID-19. Background on the study: PBMCs, B-cell-depleted T cells, or T cells were the source of the cDNA or gDNA that made up the material.

The CDR3 sequence is 15 residues long. The germline CDR1 and CDR2 sequences are LNHNV and YYDKDF (reference sequence). The V segment lost 4 bases and the J segment 0 bases; nucleotides outside the gene matches: 5. Authors' processing steps: Reference gene primer amplification yielded estimated nucleated cell counts. The assay was immunoSEQ multiplex PCR, and TCRdb's table has in-frame clones only and misses some. V, J and clone size are those of that table, while D and trimming were read from the DNA. Of over 50,000 clones in the sample, approximately 85% were seen once. The chain joins TRBV15 to TRBJ2-7; 8 bases are a match to TRBD2. The TCR was taken from a middle-aged man with active COVID-19. Input material: peripheral blood. CDR3 sequence: CATSKERGSSYEQYF. Written as DNA, the CDR3 is TGTGCCACCAGCAAGGAGCGGGGGAGCTCCTACGAGCAGTACTTC. Full variable domain (rest looked up from reference TRBV15 and TRBJ2-7): DAMVIQNPRYQVTQFGKPVTLSCSQTLNHNVMYWYQQKSSQAPKLLFHYYDKDFNNEADTPDNFQSRRPNTSFCFLDIRSPGLGDTAMYLCATSKERGSSYEQYFGPGTRLTVT.